This T cell receptor beta chain was sequenced during a study of vaccination and CD4 T cells after COVID-19. About the study: Following dose two, a median about 65 days (range 14 to 241) passed before post-vaccine samples were taken. Broader study findings: Convalescent patients had 304 of 307 vaccine-specific clones showing spike mono-reactivity. The cohort comprised relatively few convalescent patients, and no early post-infection timepoints were analyzed. The median number of SARS-CoV-2-reactive clonotypes increased from about 20 to 38, a change that did not reach significance.

Treatment here: approximately 9-day PBMC culture with coronavirus spike peptide pools or control peptides (ViraFEST assay). Sequencing of cultured CD4+ T cell DNA used the Oncomine TCR Beta short-read assay. A single record per CDR3 protein comes from TCRdb applying MiXCR to the PCR reads. The sample holds about 20,000 distinct CDR3 sequences, around a quarter seen once. The V gene end was trimmed by 7 bases and the J gene end by 4 bases; junction bases not matched to a gene: 27. This CDR3 comprises 20 residues. The germline gives CDR1 MDHEN, CDR2 SYDVKM. In the case of this clonotype: Its antigen is undetermined.

This clonotype originated in a human donor with COVID-19. V usage is TRBV28 and J usage is TRBJ2-7; TRBD1 agrees at 8 bases. Sequencing used cultured CD4+ T cells from blood. The CDR3: CASTSNSLDSRGPSAYEQYF. Written as DNA, the CDR3 is TGTGCCAGCACCAGCAACAGTTTGGATTCCAGGGGGCCCTCAGCTTACGAGCAGTACTTC. The full variable domain, in which reference TRBV28 and TRBJ2-7 provide the parts outside the CDR3, is DVKVTQSSRYLVKRTGEKVFLECVQDMDHENMFWYRQDPGLGLRLIYFSYDVKMKEKGDIPEGYSVSREKKERFSLILESASTNQTSMYLCASTSNSLDSRGPSAYEQYFGPGTRLTVT.